This T cell receptor (beta chain) was sequenced for a study of shared clonotypes between healthy human individuals. From germline, CDR1 is SGHRS and CDR2 YFSETQ. CDR3 length: 14 amino acids. Trimming took off 6 bases at V and 3 bases at J, with 15 bases between the two ends. Assay: immunoSEQ multiplex PCR; the TCRdb copy retains only in-frame clones and omits some. This table has about 180,000 clones, roughly 93% appearing once. The rearrangement links TRBV5-1 to TRBJ1-1; D is unresolved. The sequenced sample consisted of naive CD4+ T cells sorted from blood. As for subset: CD45RA+ positively selected. The receptor was isolated from a woman in her thirties in good health. This chain's CDR3 is CASKERGSDTEAFF. The CDR3 coding sequence is TGCGCCAGCAAAGAGAGAGGATCCGACACTGAAGCTTTCTTT.